The T cell receptor (beta chain) described here comes from a study of cytotoxic CD8 clonotypes in ibrutinib-treated CLL. Clones were sequenced by immunoSEQ multiplex PCR, and TCRdb holds only the in-frame ones, with some missing. The sample contains approximately 200,000 clones, about two thirds of which appear only once. This clone was found once. Other DNA sequences within the sample encode an identical CDR3. Per germline, CDR1 SGHTA and CDR2 FQGNSA. The V gene lost 1 base and the J gene lost 8 bases, with 14 bases spanning the gap. The CDR3 runs 14 residues. This clonotype originated in a human donor with chronic lymphocytic leukemia. The chain links TRBV7-2 to TRBJ1-1, with a tentative D call TRBD1 (6 bases). The source material was PBMCs, sampled after 24 months of ibrutinib treatment. CDR3 sequence (DNA): TGTGCCAGCAGCTTAGGGGGTGCCGGGACAGAAGCTTTCTTT. Its translation: CASSLGGAGTEAFF. Full variable domain (remainder filled in from reference TRBV7-2 and TRBJ1-1): GAGVSQSPSNKVTEKGKDVELRCDPISGHTALYWYRQSLGQGLEFLIYFQGNSAPDKSGLPSDRFSAERTGGSVSTLTIQRTQQEDSAVYLCASSLGGAGTEAFFGQGTRLTVV.